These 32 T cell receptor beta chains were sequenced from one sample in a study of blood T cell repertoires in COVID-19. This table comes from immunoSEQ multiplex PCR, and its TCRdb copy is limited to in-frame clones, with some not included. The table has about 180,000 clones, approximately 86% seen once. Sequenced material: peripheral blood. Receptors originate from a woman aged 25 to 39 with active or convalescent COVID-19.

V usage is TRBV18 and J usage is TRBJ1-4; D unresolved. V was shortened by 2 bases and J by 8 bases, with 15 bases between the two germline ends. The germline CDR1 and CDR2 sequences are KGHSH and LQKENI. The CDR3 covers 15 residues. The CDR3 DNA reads TGTGCCAGCTCACCAAACGGGGTCGAGGTAGAAAAACTGTTTTTT. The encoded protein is CASSPNGVEVEKLFF.

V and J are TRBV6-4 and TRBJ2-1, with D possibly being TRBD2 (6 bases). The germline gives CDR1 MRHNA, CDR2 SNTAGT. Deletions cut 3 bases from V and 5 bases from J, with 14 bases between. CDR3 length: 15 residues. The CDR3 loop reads CASSEGGGGHNEQFF. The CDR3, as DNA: TGTGCCAGCAGTGAGGGGGGAGGCGGCCACAATGAGCAGTTCTTC.

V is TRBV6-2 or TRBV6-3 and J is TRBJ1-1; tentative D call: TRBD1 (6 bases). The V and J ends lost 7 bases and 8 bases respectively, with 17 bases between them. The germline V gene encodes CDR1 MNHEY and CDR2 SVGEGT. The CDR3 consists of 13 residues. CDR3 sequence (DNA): TGTGCCAGCACCCCCACTGCTGGGACAGAAGCTTTCTTT. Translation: CASTPTAGTEAFF.

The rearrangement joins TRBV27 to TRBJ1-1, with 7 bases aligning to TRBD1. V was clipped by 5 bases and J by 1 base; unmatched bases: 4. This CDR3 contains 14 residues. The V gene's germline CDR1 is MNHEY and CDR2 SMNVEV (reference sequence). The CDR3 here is CASSAWDRNTEAFF. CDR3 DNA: TGTGCCAGCAGTGCATGGGACAGGAACACTGAAGCTTTCTTT.

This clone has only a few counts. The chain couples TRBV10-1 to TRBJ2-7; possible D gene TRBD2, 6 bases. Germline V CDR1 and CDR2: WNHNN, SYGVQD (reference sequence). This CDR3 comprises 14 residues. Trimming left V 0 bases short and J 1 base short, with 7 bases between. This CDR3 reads CASSESEGSYEQYF. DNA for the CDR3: TGCGCCAGCAGTGAGTCGGAGGGTTCCTACGAGCAGTACTTC.

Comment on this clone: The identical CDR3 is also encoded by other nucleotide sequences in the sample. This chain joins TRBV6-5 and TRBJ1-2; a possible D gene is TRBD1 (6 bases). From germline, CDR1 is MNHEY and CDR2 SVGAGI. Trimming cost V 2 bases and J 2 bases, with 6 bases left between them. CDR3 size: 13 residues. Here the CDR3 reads CASSYGQNYGYTF. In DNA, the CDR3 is TGTGCCAGCAGTTACGGACAGAACTATGGCTACACCTTC.

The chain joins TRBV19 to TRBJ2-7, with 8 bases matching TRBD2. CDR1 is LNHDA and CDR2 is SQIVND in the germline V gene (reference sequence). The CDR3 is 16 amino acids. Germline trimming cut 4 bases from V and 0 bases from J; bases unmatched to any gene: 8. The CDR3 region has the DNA TGTGCCAGTAGTAATAGGGCGGGAGGTCTCTCCTACGAGCAGTACTTC. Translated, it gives CASSNRAGGLSYEQYF.

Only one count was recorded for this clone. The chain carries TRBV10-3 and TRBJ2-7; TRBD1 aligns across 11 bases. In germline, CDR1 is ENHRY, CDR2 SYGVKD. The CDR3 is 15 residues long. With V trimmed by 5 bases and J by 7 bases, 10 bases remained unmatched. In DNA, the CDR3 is TGTGCCATCAGTCCACCGGGACAGGGGGTTGGAGAGCAGTACTTC. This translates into CAISPPGQGVGEQYF.

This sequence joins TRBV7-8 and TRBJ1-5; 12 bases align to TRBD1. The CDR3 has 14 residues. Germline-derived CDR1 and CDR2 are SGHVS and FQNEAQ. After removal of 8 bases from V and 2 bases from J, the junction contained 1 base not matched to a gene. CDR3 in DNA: TGTGCCAGCGGGACAGGGGGCGGCAATCAGCCCCAGCATTTT. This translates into CASGTGGGNQPQHF.

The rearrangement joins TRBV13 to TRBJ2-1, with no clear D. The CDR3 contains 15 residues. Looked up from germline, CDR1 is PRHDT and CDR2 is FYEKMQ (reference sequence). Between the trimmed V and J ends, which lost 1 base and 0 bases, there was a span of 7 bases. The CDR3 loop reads CASSLEISSYNEQFF. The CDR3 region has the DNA TGTGCCAGCAGCTTAGAGATTAGCTCCTACAATGAGCAGTTCTTC.

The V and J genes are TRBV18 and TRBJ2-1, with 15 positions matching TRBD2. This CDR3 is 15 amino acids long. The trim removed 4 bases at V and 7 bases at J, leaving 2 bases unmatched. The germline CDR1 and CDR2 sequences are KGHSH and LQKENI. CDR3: CASSQGTSGRNEQFF. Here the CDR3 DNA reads TGTGCCAGCTCACAGGGGACTAGCGGGAGGAATGAGCAGTTCTTC.

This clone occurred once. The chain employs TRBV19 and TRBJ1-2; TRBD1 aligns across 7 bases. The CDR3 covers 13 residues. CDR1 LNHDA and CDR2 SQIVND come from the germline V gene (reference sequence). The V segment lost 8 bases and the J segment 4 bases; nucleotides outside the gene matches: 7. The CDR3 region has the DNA TGTGCCAGTCTGGAGGGACAGCTCTATGGCTACACCTTC. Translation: CASLEGQLYGYTF.

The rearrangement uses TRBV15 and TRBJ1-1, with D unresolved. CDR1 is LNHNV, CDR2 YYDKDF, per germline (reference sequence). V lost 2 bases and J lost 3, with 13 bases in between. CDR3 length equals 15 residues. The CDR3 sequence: CATSRIGVFYTEAFF. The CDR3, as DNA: TGTGCCACCAGCAGAATCGGGGTGTTTTACACTGAAGCTTTCTTT.

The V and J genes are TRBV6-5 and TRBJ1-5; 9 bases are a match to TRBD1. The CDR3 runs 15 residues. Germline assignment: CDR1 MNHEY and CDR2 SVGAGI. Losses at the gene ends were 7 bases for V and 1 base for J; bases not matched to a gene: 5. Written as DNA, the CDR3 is TGTGCCAGCATTACCGGGACAGGGAGCAATCAGCCCCAGCATTTT. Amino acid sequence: CASITGTGSNQPQHF.

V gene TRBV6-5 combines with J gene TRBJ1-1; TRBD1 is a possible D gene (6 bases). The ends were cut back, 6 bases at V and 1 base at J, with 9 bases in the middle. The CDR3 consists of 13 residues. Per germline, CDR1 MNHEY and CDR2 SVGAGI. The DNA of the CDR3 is TGTGCCAGCAGCGGACAGTGGAACACTGAAGCTTTCTTT. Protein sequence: CASSGQWNTEAFF.

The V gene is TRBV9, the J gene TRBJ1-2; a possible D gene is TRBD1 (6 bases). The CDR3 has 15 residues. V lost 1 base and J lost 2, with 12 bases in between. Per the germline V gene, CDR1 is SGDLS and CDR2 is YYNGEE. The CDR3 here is CASSVTPTGNYGYTF. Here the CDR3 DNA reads TGTGCCAGCAGCGTAACTCCAACAGGGAACTATGGCTACACCTTC.

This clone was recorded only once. CDR3 in amino acids: CASSGGLADEETQYF. As DNA, the CDR3 is TGTGCCAGCAGTGGGGGACTAGCAGATGAAGAGACCCAGTACTTC. J is TRBJ2-5 and V is TRBV2; 9 positions agree with TRBD2. The CDR3 consists of 15 residues. Per germline, CDR1 SNHLY and CDR2 FYNNEI. Germline trimming cut 4 bases from V and 3 bases from J; bases unmatched to any gene: 6. Based on the CDR3 plus reference TRBV2 and TRBJ2-5, the full variable domain is EPEVTQTPSHQVTQMGQEVILRCVPISNHLYFYWYRQILGQKVEFLVSFYNNEISEKSEIFDDQFSVERPDGSNFTLKIRSTKLEDSAMYFCASSGGLADEETQYFGPGTRLLVL.

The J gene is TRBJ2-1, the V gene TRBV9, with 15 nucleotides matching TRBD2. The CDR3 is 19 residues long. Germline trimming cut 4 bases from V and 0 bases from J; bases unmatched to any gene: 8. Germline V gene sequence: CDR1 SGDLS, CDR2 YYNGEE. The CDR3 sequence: CASSFRTSGGASSYNEQFF. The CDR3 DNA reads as TGTGCCAGCAGCTTCAGGACTAGCGGGGGGGCTAGCTCCTACAATGAGCAGTTCTTC.

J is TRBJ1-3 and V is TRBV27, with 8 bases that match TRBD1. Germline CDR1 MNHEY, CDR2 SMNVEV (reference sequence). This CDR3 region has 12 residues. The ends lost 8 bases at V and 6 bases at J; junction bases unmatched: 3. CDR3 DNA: TGTGCCAGCGGACAGGGATCAAACACCATATATTTT. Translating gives CASGQGSNTIYF.

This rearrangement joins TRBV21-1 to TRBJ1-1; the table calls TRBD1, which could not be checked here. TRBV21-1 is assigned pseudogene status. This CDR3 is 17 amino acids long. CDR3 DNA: TGTGCCAGCAGCAAATTCGATAAGGGGGCGGGGTACACTGAAGCTTTCTTT. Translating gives CASSKFDKGAGYTEAFF.

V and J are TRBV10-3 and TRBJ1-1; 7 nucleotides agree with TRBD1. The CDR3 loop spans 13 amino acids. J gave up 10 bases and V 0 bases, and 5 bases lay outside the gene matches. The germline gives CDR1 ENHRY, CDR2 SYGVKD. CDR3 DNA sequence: TGTGCCATCAGTGAGTCCAGGGGGGTGGGAGCTTTCTTT. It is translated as CAISESRGVGAFF.

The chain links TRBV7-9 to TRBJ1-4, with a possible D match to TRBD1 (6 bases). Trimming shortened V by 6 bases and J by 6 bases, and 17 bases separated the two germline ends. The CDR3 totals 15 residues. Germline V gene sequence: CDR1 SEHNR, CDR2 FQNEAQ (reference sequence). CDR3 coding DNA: TGTGCCAGCAGTACCAGTACAGGGAGACATGAAAAACTGTTTTTT. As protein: CASSTSTGRHEKLFF.

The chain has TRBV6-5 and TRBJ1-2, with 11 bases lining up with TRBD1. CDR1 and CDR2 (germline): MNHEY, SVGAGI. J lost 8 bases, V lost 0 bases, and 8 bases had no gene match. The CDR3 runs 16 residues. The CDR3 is CASSYSRTGGAGGYTF. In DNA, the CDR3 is TGTGCCAGCAGTTACTCGCGGACAGGGGGCGCGGGAGGCTACACCTTC.

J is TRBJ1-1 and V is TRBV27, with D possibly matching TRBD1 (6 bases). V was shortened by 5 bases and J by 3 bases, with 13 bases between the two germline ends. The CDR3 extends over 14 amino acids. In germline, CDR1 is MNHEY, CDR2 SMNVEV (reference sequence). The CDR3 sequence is CASSKNREYTEAFF. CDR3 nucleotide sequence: TGTGCCAGCAGTAAGAACAGGGAATACACTGAAGCTTTCTTT.

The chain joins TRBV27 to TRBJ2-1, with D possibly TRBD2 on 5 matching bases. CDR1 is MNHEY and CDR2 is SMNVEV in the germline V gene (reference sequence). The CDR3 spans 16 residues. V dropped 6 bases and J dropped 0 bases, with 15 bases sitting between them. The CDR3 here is CASSLNSDLSYNEQFF. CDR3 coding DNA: TGTGCCAGCAGCCTAAATAGCGATCTCTCCTACAATGAGCAGTTCTTC.

This CDR3 is CATSDSTSGRLHEQYF. DNA of the CDR3: TGTGCCACCAGTGACTCGACTAGCGGGAGGCTCCACGAGCAGTACTTC. V gene TRBV24-1 combines with J gene TRBJ2-7, with 13 bases fitting TRBD2. The CDR3 is made up of 16 amino acids. Germline assignment: CDR1 KGHDR and CDR2 SFDVKD. J gave up 5 bases and V 4 bases, and 7 bases lay outside the gene matches.

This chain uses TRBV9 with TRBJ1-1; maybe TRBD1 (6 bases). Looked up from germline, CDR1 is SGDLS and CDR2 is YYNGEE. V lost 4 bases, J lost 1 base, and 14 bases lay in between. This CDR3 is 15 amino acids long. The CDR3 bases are TGTGCCAGCAGCCCAACGGGGGGGCAGAACACTGAAGCTTTCTTT. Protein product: CASSPTGGQNTEAFF.

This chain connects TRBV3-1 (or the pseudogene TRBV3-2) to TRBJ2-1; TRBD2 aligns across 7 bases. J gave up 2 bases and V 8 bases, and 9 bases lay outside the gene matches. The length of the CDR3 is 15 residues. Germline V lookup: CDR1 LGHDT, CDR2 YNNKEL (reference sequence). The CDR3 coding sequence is TGTGCCAGCGCATTGGGGGGGACTCCCTACAATGAGCAGTTCTTC. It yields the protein CASALGGTPYNEQFF.

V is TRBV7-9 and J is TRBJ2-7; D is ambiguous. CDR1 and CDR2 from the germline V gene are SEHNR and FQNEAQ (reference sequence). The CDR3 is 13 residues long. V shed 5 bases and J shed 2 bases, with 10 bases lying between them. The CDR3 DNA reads TGTGCCAGCAGCACCCCCTTAGCCTACGAGCAGTACTTC. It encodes CASSTPLAYEQYF.

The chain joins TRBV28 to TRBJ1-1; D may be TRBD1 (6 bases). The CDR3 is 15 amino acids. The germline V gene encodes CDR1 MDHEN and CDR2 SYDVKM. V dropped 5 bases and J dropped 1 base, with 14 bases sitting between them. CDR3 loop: CASSLTGLGNTEAFF. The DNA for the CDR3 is TGTGCCAGCAGTCTCACAGGGCTCGGGAACACTGAAGCTTTCTTT.

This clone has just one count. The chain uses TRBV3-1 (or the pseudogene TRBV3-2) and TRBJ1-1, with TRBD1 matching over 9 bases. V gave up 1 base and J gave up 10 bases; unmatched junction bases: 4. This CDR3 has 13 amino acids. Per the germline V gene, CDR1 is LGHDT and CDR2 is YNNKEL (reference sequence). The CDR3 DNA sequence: TGTGCCAGCAGCCAAGGGGGACAGGGATCAGCTTTCTTT. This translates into CASSQGGQGSAFF.

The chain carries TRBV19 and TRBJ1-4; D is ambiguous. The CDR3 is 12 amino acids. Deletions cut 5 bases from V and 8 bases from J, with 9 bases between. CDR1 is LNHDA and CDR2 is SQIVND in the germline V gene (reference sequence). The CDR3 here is CASSVTGEKLFF. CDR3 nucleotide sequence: TGTGCCAGTAGTGTGACCGGGGAAAAACTGTTTTTT.